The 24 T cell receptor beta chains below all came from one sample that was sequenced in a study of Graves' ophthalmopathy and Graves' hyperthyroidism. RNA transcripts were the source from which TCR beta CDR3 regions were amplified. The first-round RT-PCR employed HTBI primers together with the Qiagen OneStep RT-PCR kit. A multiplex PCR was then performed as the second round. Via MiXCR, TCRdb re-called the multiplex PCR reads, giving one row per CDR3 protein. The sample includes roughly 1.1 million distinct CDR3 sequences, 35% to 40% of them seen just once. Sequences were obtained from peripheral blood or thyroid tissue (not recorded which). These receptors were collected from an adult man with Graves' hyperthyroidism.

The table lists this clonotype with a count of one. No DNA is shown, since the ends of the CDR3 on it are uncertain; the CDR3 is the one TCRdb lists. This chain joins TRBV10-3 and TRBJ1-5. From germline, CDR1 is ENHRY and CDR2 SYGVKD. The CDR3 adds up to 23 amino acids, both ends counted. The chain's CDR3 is CAISDSAVYLCASSRSRDQPQHF.

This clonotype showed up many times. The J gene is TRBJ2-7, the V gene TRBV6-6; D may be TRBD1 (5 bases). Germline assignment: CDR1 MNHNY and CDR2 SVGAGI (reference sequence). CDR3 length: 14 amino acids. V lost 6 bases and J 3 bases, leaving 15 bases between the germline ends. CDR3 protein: CASSFLVGDYEQYF. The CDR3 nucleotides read TGTGCCAGCAGCTTCCTGGTAGGGGACTACGAGCAGTACTTC.

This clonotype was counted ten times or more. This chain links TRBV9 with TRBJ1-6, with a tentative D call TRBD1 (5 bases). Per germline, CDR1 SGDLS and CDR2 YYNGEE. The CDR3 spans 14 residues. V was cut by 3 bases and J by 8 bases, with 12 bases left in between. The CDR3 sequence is CASSAKGRDSPLHF. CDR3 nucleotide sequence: TGTGCCAGCAGCGCCAAGGGACGTGATTCACCCCTCCACTTT.

The CDR3 nucleotides read TGTGCCAGCAGCAGGACCCGACAGGGAGACGAGCAGTACTTC. It yields the protein CASSRTRQGDEQYF. The chain joins TRBV14 to TRBJ2-7; 7 bases align to TRBD1. The CDR3 runs 14 residues. Germline V gene sequence: CDR1 SGHDN, CDR2 FVKESK. Losses at the gene ends were 5 bases for V and 5 bases for J; bases not matched to a gene: 9.

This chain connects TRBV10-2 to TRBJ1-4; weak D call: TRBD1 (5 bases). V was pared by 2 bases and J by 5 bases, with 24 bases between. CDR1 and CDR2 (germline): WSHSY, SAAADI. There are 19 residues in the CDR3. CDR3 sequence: CASSEGRERYPNKNEKLFF. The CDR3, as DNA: TGCGCCAGCAGTGAGGGCAGGGAGCGGTATCCGAATAAGAATGAAAAACTGTTTTTT.

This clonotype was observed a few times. For the CDR3, the DNA is TGTGCCAGCAGAACAGGGTATACTGAAGCTTTCTTT. Translating it yields CASRTGYTEAFF. The chain recombines TRBV6-4 with TRBJ1-1; a possible D gene is TRBD1 (6 bases). This CDR3 region has 12 residues. V was pared by 6 bases and J by 5 bases, with 10 bases between. Germline CDR1 and CDR2: MRHNA and SNTAGT.

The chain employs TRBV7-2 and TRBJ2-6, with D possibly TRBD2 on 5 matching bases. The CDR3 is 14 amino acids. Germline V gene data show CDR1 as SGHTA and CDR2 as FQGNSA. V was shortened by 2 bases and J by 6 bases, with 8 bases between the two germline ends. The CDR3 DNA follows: TGTGCCAGCAGCTTAAGCGGCTTGGCCAACGTCCTGACTTTC. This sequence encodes CASSLSGLANVLTF.

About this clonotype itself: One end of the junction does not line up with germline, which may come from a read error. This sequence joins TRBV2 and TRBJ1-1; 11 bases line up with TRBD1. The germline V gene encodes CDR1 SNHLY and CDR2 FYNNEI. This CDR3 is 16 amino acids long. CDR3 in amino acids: CASRGQGARQNTEASF. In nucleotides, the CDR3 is TGTGCCAGCAGAGGACAGGGGGCCAGACAGAACACTGAAGCTTCCTTT.

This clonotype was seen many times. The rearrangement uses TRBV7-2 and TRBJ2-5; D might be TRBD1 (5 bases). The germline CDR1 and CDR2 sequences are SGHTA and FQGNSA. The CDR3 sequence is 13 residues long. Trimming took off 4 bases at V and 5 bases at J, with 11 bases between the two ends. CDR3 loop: CASSSSGLETQYF. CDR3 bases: TGTGCCAGCAGCTCCTCAGGGTTGGAGACCCAGTACTTC. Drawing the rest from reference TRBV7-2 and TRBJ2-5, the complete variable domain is GAGVSQSPSNKVTEKGKDVELRCDPISGHTALYWYRQSLGQGLEFLIYFQGNSAPDKSGLPSDRFSAERTGGSVSTLTIQRTQQEDSAVYLCASSSSGLETQYFGPGTRLLVL.

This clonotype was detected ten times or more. CDR3 protein: CAISNTWGGDTEAFF. In DNA form, the CDR3 reads TGTGCCATCAGTAACACGTGGGGGGGGGACACTGAAGCTTTCTTT. This chain connects TRBV10-3 to TRBJ1-1; maybe TRBD1 (5 bases). This CDR3 region has 15 residues. From germline, CDR1 is ENHRY and CDR2 SYGVKD. V lost 5 bases to trimming and J lost 3 bases, with 16 bases between them.

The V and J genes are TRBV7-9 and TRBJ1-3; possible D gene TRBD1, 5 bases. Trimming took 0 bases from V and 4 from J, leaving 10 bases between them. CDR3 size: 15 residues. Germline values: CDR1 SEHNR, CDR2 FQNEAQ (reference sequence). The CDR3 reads CASSLAGRVGNTIYF. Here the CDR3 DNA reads TGTGCCAGCAGCTTAGCGGGCAGGGTGGGAAACACCATATATTTT. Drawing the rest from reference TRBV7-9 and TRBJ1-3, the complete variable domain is DTGVSQNPRHKITKRGQNVTFRCDPISEHNRLYWYRQTLGQGPEFLTYFQNEAQLEKSRLLSDRFSAERPKGSFSTLEIQRTEQGDSAMYLCASSLAGRVGNTIYFGEGSWLTVV.

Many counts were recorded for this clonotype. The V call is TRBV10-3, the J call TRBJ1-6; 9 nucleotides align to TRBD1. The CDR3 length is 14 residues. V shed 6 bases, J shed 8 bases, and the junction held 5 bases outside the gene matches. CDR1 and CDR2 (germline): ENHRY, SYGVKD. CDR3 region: CAISWGQGDSPLHF. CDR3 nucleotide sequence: TGTGCCATCAGCTGGGGACAGGGTGATTCACCCCTCCACTTT.

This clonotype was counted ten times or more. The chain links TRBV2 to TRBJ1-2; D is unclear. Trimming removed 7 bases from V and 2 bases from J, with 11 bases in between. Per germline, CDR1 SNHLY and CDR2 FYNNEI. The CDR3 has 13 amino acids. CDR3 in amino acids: CASIMEANYGYTF. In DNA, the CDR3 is TGTGCCAGCATTATGGAGGCGAACTATGGCTACACCTTC.

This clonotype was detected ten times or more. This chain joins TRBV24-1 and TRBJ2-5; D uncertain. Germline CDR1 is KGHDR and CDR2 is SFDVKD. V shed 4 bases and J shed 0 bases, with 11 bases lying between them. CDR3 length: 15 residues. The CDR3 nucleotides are TGTGCCACCAGTGACAGACGTCCGGACCAAGAGACCCAGTACTTC. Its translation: CATSDRRPDQETQYF.

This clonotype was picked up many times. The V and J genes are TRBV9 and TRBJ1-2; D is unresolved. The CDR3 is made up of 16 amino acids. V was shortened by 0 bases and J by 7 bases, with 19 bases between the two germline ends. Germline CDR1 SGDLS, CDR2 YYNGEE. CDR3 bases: TGTGCCAGCAGCGTAGCTGCAGACAACGCCCGTTCTGGCTACACCTTC. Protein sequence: CASSVAADNARSGYTF.

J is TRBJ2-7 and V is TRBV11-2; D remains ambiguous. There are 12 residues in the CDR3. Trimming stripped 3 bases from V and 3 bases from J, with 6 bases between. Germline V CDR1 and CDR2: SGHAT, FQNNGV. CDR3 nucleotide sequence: TGTGCCAGCAGCTTCGCTTTCTACGAGCAGTACTTC. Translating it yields CASSFAFYEQYF.

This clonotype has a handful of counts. For the CDR3, the DNA is TGCGCCAGCAGCCACATCCGGGACAGCGACTATGGCTACACCTTC. It yields the protein CASSHIRDSDYGYTF. The chain is built from TRBV4-3 and TRBJ1-2; the match to TRBD1 covers 7 bases. The germline CDR1 and CDR2 sequences are LGHNA and YSLEER. The CDR3 spans 15 residues. V dropped 3 bases and J dropped 3; count of bases not matched to a gene: 7.

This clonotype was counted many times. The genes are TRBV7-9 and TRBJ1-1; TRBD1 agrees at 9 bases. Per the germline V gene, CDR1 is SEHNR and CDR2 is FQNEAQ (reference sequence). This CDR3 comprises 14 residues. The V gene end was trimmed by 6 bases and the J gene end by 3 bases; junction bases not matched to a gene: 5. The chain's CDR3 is CASRITGGDTEAFF. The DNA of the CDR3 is TGTGCCAGCAGGATCACAGGGGGCGACACTGAAGCTTTCTTT.

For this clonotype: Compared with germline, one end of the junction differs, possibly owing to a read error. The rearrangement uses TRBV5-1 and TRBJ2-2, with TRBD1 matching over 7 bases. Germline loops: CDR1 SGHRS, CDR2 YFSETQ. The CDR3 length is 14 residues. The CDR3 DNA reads TGTGCCAGCAGCTTGGACAGGATCACCTACGAGCTGTTTTTT. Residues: CASSLDRITYELFF.

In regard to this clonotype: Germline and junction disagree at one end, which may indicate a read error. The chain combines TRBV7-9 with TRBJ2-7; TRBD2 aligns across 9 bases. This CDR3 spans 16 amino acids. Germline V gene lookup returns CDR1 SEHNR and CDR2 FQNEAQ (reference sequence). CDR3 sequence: CASRYLGAGGASEQYF. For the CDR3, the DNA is TGCGCCAGCAGATACCTCGGGGCGGGAGGGGCAAGCGAGCAGTACTTC.

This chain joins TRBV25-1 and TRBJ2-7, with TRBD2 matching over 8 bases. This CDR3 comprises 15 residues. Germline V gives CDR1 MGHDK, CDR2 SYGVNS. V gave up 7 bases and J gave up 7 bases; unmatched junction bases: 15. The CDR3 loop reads CASTPASSGRGEQYF. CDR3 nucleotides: TGTGCCAGCACCCCCGCGTCCAGCGGGAGAGGGGAGCAGTACTTC.

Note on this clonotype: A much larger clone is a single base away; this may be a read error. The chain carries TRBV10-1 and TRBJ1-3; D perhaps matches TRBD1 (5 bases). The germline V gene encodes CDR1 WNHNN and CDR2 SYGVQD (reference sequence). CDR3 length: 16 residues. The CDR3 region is CASSDPHGDSGITIYF. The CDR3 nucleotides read TGCGCCAGCAGTGACCCTCACGGGGACTCTGGAATCACCATATATTTT.

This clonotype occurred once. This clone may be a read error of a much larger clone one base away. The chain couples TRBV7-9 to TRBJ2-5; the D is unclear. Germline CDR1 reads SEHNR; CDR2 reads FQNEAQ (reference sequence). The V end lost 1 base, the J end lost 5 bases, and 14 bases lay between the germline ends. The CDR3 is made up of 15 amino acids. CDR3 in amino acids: CASSLEQSSRETQYF. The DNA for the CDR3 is TGTGCCAGCAGCTTAGAGCAGTCTTCCCGGGAGACCCAGTACTTC. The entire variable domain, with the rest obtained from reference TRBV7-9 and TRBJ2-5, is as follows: DTGVSQNPRHKITKRGQNVTFRCDPISEHNRLYWYRQTLGQGPEFLTYFQNEAQLEKSRLLSDRFSAERPKGSFSTLEIQRTEQGDSAMYLCASSLEQSSRETQYFGPGTRLLVL.

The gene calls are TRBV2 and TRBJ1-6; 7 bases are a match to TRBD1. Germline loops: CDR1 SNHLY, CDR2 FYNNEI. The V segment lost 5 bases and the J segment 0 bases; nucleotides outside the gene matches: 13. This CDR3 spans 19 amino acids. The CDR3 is CASSLTFWRDSSYNSPLHF. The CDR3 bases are TGTGCCAGCAGTTTAACTTTCTGGCGGGACAGCTCCTATAATTCACCCCTCCACTTT.